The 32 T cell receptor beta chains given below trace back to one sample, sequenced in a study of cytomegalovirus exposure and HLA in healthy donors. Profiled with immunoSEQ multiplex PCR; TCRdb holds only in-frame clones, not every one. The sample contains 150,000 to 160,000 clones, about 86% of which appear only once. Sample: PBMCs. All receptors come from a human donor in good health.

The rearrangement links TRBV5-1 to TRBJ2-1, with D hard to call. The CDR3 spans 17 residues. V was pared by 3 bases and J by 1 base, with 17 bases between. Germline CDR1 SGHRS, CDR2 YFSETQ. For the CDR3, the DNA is TGCGCCAGCAGCTCCACCGAAGTTCCACTTTCCTACAATGAGCAGTTCTTC. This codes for CASSSTEVPLSYNEQFF.

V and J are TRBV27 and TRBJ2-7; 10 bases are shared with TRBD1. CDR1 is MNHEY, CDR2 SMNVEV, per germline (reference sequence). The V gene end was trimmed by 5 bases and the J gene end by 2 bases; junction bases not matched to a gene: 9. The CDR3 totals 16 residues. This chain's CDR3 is CASSRLRGTGAYEQYF. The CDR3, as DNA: TGTGCCAGCAGTAGACTACGCGGGACAGGGGCCTACGAGCAGTACTTC.

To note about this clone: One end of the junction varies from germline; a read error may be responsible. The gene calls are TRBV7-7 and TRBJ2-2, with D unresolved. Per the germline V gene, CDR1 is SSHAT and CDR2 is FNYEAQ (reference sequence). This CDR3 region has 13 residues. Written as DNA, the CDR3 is TGTGCTAGCAGCTTATATAACACCGGGGAGCTGTTTTTT. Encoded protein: CASSLYNTGELFF.

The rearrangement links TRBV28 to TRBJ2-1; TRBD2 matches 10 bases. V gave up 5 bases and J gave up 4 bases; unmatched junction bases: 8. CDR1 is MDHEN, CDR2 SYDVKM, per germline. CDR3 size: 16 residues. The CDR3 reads CASSRVTSGFYNEQFF. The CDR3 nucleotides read TGTGCCAGCAGTCGAGTGACTAGCGGGTTTTACAATGAGCAGTTCTTC.

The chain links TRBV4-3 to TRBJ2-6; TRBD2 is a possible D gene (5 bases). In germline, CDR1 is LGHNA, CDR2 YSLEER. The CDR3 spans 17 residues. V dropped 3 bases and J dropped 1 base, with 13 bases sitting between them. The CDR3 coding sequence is TGCGCCAGCAGCCACGAGGGTTTTTCTTCTGGGGCCAACGTCCTGACTTTC. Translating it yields CASSHEGFSSGANVLTF.

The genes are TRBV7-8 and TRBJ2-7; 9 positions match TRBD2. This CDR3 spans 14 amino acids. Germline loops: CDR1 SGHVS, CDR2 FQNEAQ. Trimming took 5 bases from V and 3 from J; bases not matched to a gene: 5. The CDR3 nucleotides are TGTGCCAGCAGCCAAGGACTAGCGAACTACGAGCAGTACTTC. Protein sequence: CASSQGLANYEQYF.

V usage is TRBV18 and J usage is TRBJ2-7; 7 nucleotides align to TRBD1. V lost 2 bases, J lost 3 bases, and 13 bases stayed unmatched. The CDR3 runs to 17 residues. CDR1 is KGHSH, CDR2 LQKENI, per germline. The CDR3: CASSPTKQGSLFYEQYF. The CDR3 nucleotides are TGTGCCAGCTCACCAACAAAACAGGGGTCCTTGTTCTACGAGCAGTACTTC.

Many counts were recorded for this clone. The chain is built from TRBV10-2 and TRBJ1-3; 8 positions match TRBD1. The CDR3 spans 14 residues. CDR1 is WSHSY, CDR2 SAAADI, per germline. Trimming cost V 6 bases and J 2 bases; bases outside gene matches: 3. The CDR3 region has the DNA TGCGCCAGCAGGGGGGACAGGCCTGGAAACACCATATATTTT. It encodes CASRGDRPGNTIYF.

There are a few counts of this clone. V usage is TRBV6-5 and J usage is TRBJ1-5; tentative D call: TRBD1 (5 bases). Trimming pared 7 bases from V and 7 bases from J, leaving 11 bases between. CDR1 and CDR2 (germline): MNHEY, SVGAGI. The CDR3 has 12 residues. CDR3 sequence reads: CASTTGDQPQHF. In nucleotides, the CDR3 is TGTGCCAGCACAACAGGAGACCAGCCCCAGCATTTT.

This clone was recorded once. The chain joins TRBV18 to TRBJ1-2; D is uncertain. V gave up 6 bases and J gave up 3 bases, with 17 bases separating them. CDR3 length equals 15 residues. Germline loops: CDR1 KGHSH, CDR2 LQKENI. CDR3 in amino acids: CASSPTARDYYGYTF. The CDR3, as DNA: TGTGCCAGCTCCCCGACGGCACGTGACTACTATGGCTACACCTTC.

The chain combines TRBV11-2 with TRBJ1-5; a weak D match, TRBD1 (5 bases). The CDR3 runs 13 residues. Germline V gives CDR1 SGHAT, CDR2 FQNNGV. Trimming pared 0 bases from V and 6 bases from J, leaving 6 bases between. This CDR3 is CASSLDRVQPQHF. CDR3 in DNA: TGTGCCAGCAGCTTAGACAGGGTTCAGCCCCAGCATTTT.

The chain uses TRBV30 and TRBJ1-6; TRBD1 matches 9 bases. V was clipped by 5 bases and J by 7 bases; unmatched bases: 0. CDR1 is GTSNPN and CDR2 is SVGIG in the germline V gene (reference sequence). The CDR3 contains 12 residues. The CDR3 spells CAWGQGNSPLHF. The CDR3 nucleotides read TGTGCCTGGGGACAGGGGAATTCACCCCTCCACTTT.

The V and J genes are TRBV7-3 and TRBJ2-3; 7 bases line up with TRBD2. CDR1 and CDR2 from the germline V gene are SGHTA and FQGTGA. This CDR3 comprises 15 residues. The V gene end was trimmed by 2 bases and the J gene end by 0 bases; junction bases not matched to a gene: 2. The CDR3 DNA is TGTGCCAGCAGCTTACGGCGGGGGAGCACAGATACGCAGTATTTT. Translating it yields CASSLRRGSTDTQYF.

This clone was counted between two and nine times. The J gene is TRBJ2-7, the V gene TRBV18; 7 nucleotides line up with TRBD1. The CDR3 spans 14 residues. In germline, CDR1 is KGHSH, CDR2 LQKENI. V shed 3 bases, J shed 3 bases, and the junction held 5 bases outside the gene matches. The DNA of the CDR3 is TGTGCCAGCTCACCTGCGACAGGGAACTACGAGCAGTACTTC. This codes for CASSPATGNYEQYF.

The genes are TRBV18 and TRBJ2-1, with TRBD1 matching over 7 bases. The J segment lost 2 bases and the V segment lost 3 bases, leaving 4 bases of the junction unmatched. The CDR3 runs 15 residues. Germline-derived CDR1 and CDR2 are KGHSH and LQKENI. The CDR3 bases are TGTGCCAGCTCACCCGACAGGGTGGCCTACAATGAGCAGTTCTTC. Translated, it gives CASSPDRVAYNEQFF.

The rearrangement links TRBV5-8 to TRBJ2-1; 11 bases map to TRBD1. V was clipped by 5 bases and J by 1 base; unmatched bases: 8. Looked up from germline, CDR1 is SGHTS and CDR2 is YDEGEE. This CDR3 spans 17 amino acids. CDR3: CASRWGTGGLSYNEQFF. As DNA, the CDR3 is TGTGCCAGCAGATGGGGGACAGGGGGTTTGTCCTACAATGAGCAGTTCTTC.

In DNA form, the CDR3 reads TGCGCCAGCAGCCCGAGGGATCAAGCTTTCTTT. It encodes CASSPRDQAFF. This sequence joins TRBV5-1 and TRBJ1-1; no definite D call. The CDR3 totals 11 residues. Germline V lookup: CDR1 SGHRS, CDR2 YFSETQ. V was clipped by 4 bases and J by 9 bases, with 10 bases between them.

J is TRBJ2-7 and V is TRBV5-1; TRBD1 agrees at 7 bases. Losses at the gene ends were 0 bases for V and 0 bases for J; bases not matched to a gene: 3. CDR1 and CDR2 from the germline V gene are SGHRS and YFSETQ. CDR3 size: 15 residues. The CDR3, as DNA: TGCGCCAGCAGCTTGGCACAGGGGTCCTCCTACGAGCAGTACTTC. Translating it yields CASSLAQGSSYEQYF.

Here the CDR3 DNA reads TGTGCCAGCAGTGAAGTGTTGCCGTGGGGGCACAGCAATCAGCCCCAGCATTTT. As protein: CASSEVLPWGHSNQPQHF. The chain carries TRBV6-1 and TRBJ1-5, with D perhaps TRBD1 (6 bases). The V gene lost 1 base and the J gene lost 1 base, with 17 bases spanning the gap. The CDR3 sequence is 18 residues long. Germline assignment: CDR1 MNHNS and CDR2 SASEGT.

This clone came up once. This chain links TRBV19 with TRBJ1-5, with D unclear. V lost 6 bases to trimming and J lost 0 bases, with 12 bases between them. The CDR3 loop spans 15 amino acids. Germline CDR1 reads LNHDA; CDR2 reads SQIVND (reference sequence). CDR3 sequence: CASSLTVDSNQPQHF. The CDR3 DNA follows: TGTGCCAGTAGCTTGACTGTAGATAGCAATCAGCCCCAGCATTTT.

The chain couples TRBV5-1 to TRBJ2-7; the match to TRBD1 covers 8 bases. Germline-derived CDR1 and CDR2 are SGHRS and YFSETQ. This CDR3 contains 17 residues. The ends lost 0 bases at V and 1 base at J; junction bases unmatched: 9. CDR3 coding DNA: TGCGCCAGCAGCTTGGGTGGGGGACAGGCCCGTTCCTACGAGCAGTACTTC. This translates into CASSLGGGQARSYEQYF.

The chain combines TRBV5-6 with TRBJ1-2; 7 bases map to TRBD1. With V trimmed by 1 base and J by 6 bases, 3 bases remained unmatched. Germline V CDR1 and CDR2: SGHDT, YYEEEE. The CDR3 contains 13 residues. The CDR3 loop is CASSLTGVNGYTF. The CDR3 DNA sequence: TGTGCCAGCAGCTTGACAGGGGTGAATGGCTACACCTTC.

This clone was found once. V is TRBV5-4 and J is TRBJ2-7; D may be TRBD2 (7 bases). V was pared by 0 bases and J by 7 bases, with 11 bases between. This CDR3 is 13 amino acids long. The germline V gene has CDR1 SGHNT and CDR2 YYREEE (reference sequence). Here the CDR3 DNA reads TGTGCCAGCAGCTTGGCGGGGAGGGGGGAGCAGTACTTC. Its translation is CASSLAGRGEQYF.

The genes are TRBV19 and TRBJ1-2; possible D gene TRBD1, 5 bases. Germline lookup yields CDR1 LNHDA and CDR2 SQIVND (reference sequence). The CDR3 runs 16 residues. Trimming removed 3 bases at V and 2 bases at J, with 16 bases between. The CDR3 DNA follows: TGTGCCAGTAGTATCGGGCAGGGCTCCCTCAACTATGGCTACACCTTC. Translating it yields CASSIGQGSLNYGYTF.

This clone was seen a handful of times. Here the CDR3 reads CASKARQHNQPQHF. The CDR3 DNA sequence: TGTGCCAGCAAGGCCCGACAGCACAATCAGCCCCAGCATTTT. The chain links TRBV28 to TRBJ1-5; tentatively, D is TRBD1 (5 bases). Germline V CDR1 and CDR2: MDHEN, SYDVKM. The V end lost 7 bases, the J end lost 3 bases, and 13 bases lay between the germline ends. The CDR3 sequence is 14 residues long.

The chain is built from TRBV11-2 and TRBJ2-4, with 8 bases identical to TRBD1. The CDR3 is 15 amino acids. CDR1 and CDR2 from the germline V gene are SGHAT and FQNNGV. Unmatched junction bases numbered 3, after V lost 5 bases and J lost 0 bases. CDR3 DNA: TGTGCCAGCAGCCAGACAGGGGTAGCCAAAAACATTCAGTACTTC. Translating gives CASSQTGVAKNIQYF.

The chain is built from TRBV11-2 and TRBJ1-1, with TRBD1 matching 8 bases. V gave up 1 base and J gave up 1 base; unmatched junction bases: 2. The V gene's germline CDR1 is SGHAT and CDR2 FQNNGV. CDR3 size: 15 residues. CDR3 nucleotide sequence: TGTGCCAGCAGCTTAGGAGGACAGGGGAACACTGAAGCTTTCTTT. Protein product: CASSLGGQGNTEAFF.

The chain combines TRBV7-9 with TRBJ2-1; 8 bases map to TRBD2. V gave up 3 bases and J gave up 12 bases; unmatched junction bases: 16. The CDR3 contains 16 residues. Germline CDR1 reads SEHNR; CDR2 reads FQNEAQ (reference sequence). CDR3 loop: CASSLGGTSSPPRQFF. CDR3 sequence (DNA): TGTGCCAGCAGCTTGGGGGGGACTAGTTCGCCTCCTCGGCAGTTCTTC. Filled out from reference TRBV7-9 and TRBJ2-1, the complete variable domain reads DTGVSQNPRHKITKRGQNVTFRCDPISEHNRLYWYRQTLGQGPEFLTYFQNEAQLEKSRLLSDRFSAERPKGSFSTLEIQRTEQGDSAMYLCASSLGGTSSPPRQFFGPGTRLTVL.

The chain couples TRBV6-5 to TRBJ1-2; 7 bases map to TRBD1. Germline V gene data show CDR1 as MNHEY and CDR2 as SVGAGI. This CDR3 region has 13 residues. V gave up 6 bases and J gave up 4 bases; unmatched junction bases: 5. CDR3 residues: CASSRGQLYGYTF. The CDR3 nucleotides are TGTGCCAGCAGCCGGGGACAGCTCTATGGCTACACCTTC.

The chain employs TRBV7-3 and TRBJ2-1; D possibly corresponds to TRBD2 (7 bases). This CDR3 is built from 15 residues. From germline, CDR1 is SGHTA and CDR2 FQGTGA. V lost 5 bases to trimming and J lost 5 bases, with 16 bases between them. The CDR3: CASSLPPGGHNEQFF. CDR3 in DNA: TGTGCCAGCAGCCTCCCACCGGGGGGCCACAATGAGCAGTTCTTC.

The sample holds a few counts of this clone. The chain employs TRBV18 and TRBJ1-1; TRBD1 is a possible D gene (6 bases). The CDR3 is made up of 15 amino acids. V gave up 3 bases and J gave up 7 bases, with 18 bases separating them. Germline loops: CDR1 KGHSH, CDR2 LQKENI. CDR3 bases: TGTGCCAGCTCACCCCAGGGGCGGAAAGAGAGTGAAGCTTTCTTT. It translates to CASSPQGRKESEAFF. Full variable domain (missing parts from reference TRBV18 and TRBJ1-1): NAGVMQNPRHLVRRRGQEARLRCSPMKGHSHVYWYRQLPEEGLKFMVYLQKENIIDESGMPKERFSAEFPKEGPSILRIQQVVRGDSAAYFCASSPQGRKESEAFFGQGTRLTVV.

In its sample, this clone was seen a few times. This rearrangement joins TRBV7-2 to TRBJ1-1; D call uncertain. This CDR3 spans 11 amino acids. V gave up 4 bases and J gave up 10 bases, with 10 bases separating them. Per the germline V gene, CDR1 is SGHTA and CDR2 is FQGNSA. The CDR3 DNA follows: TGTGCCAGCAGCTCAAAGGCTAGAGCTTTCTTT. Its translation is CASSSKARAFF.